This T cell receptor (beta chain) stems from a study of cytomegalovirus exposure and HLA in healthy donors. CDR3 length: 16 residues. Germline V gives CDR1 SEHNR, CDR2 FQNEAQ (reference sequence). The PCR was carried out with 60 Vbeta primers and 13 Jbeta primers. The repertoire was sequenced with immunoSEQ multiplex PCR; TCRdb's copy has only in-frame clones and lacks some. The sample lists 150,000 to 200,000 clones; roughly three quarters were seen once. With regard to this clone: Compared with germline, one end of the junction differs, possibly owing to a read error.

The specimen was PBMCs. The sequence was obtained from a woman aged 45-65 years in good health and CMV-seronegative. This chain joins TRBV7-9 and TRBJ1-2; a weak D match, TRBD1 (6 bases). The CDR3 DNA reads TGTTCCAGCAGCCCATATAAGACAGGAGGTAACTATGGCTACACCTTC. Residues: CSSSPYKTGGNYGYTF. The variable domain in full, with the rest retrieved from reference TRBV7-9 and TRBJ1-2, is DTGVSQNPRHKITKRGQNVTFRCDPISEHNRLYWYRQTLGQGPEFLTYFQNEAQLEKSRLLSDRFSAERPKGSFSTLEIQRTEQGDSAMYLCSSSPYKTGGNYGYTFGSGTRLTVV.